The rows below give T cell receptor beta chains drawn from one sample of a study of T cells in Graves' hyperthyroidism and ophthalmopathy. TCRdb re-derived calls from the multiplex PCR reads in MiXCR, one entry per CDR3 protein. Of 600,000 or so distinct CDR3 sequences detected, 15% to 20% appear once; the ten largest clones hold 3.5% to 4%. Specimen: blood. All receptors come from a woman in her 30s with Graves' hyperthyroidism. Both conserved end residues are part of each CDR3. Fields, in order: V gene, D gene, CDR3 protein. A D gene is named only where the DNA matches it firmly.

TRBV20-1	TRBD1	CSPRQGIYEQYF
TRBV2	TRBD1	CASSQGQVQETQYF
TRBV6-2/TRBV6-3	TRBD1	CASSYSWTGGTEAFF
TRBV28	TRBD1	CASRQGSTDTQYF
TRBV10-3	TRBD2	CAISEPSGGEQFF
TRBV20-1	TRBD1	CSFIEPRDRVGGYTF
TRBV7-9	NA	CASSSGLLPEQYF
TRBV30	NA	CAWSIGIAEAFF
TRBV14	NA	CASSHLGAADDEQFF
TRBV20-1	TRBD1	CSARGGTGWNTEAFF
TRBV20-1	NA	CSAGPGQSPAYEQYF
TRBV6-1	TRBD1	CASSEVEGAREKLFF
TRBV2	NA	CASSEAVRGFDTQYF
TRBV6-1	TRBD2	CASSSLSGTSGTYEQYF
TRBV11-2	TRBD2	CASSSAGVSSDTQYF
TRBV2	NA	CASTWSESQPQHF
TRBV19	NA	CASSIATPQPQHF
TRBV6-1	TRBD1	CASSVRIGDRGQPQHF
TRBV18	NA	CASSPYSDEKLFF
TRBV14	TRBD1	CASSQDQWTGTATDTQYF
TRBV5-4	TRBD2	CASSLGLAGNSYEQYF
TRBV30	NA	CAWGGGQQNTGELFF
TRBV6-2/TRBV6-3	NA	CASSYSAKTEAFF
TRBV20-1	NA	CSEGDTVNEQFF
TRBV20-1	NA	CSARVGGRNQPQHF
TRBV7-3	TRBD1	CASSPTGGVSETQYF
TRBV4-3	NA	CASSQDRQDTQYF
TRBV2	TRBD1	CASSEMGQSNQPQHF
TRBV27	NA	CASRGSTVSMNTEALF